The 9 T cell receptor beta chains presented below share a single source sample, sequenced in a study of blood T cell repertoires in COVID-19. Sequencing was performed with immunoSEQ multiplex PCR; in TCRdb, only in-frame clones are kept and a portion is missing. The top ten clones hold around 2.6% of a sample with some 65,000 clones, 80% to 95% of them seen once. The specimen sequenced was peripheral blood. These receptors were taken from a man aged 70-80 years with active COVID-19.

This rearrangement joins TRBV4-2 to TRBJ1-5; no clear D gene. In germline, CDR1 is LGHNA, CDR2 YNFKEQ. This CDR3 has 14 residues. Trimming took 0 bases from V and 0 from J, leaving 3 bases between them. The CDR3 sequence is CASSQDSSNQPQHF. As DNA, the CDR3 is TGTGCCAGCAGCCAAGACAGTAGCAATCAGCCCCAGCATTTT.

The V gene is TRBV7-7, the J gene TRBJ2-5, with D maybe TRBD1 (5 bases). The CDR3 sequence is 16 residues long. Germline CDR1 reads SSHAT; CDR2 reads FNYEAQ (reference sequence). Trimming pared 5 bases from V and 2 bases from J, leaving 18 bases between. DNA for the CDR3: TGTGCCAGCAGCCCGTCGGTAGGGGCCACTCAAGAGACCCAGTACTTC. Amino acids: CASSPSVGATQETQYF.

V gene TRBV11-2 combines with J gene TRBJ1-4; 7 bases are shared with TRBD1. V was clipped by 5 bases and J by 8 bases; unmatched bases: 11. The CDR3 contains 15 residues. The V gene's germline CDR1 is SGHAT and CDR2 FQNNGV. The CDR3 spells CASSTQGVGVEKLFF. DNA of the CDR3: TGTGCCAGCAGCACCCAGGGGGTTGGAGTGGAAAAACTGTTTTTT.

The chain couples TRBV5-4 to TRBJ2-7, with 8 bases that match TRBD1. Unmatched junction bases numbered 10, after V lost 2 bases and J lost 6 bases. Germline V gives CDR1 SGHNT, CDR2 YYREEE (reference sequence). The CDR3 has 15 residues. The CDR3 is CASSFGGTGAFEQYV. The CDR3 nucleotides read TGTGCCAGCAGCTTTGGTGGGACAGGAGCATTCGAGCAGTACGTC.

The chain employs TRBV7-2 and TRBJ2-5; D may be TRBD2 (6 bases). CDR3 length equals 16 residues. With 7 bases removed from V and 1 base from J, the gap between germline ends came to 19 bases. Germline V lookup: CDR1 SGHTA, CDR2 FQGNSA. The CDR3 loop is CASTRNQGGSQETQYF. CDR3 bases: TGTGCCAGCACCAGAAATCAAGGAGGGTCCCAAGAGACCCAGTACTTC.

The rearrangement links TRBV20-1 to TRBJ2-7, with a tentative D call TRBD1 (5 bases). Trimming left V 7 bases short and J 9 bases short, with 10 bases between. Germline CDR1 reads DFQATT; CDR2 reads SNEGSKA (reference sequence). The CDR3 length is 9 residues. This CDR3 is CSVSRGQYV. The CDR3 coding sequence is TGCAGTGTGAGTAGGGGGCAGTACGTC.

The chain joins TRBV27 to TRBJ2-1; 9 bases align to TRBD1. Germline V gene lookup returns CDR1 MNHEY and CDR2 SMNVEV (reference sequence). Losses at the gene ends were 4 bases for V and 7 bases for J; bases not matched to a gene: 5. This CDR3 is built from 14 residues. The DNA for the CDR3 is TGTGCCAGCAGTTCCGGGACAGGGTGGAATGAGCAGTTCTTC. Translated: CASSSGTGWNEQFF.

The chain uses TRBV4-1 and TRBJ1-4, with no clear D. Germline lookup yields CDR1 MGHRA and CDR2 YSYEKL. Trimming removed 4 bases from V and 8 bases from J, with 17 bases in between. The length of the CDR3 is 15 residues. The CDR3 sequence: CASSRLTGVGEKLFF. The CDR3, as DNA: TGCGCCAGCAGCCGGCTGACCGGGGTGGGGGAAAAACTGTTTTTT.

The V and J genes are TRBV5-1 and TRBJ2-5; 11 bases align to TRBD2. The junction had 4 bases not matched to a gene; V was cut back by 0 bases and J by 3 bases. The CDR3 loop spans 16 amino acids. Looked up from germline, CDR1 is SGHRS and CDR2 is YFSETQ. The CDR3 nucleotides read TGCGCCAGCAGCTTGGCTAGCGGGGGGACGAAAGAGACCCAGTACTTC. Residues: CASSLASGGTKETQYF.